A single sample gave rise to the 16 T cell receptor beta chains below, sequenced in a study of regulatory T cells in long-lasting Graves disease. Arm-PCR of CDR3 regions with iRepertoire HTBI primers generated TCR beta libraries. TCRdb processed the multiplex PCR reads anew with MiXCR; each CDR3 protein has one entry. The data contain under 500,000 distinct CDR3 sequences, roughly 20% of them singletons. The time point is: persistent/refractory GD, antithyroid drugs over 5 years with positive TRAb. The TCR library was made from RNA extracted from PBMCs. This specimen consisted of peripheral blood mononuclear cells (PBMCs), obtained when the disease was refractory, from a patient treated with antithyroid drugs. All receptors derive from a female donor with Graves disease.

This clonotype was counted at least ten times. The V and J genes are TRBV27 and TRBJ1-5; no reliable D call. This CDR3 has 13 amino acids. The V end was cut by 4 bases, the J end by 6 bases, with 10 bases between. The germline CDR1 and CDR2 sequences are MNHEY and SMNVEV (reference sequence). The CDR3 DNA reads TGTGCCAGCAGTTCACGAAGAGGTCAGCCCCAGCATTTT. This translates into CASSSRRGQPQHF.

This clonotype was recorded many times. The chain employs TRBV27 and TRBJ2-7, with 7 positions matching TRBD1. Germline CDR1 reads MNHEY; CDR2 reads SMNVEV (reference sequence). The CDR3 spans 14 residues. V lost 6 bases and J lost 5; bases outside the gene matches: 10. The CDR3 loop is CASRVLRQGNEQYF. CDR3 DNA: TGTGCCAGCAGGGTCCTTAGACAGGGTAACGAGCAGTACTTC.

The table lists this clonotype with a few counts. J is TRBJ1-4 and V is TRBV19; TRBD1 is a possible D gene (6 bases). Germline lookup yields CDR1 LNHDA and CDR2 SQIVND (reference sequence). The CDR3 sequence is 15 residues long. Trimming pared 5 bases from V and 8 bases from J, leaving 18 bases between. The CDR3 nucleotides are TGTGCCAGTAGTGACATCAGGGGCGCTGAGGAAAAACTGTTTTTT. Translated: CASSDIRGAEEKLFF.

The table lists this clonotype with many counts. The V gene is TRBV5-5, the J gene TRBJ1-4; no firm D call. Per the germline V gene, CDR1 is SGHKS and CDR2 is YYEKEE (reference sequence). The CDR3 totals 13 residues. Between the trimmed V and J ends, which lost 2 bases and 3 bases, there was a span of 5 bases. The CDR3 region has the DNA TGTGCCAGCAGCTTAGCTTCTAATGAAAAACTGTTTTTT. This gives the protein CASSLASNEKLFF. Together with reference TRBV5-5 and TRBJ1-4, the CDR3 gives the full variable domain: DAGVTQSPTHLIKTRGQQVTLRCSPISGHKSVSWYQQVLGQGPQFIFQYYEKEERGRGNFPDRFSARQFPNYSSELNVNALLLGDSALYLCASSLASNEKLFFGSGTQLSVL.

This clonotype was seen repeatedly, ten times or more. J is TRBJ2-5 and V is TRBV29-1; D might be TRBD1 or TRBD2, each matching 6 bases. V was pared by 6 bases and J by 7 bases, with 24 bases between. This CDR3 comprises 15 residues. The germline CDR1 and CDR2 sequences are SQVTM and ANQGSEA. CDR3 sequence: CSVRHRGGAGVTQYF. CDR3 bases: TGCAGCGTCCGCCACCGGGGCGGGGCAGGGGTGACCCAGTACTTC.

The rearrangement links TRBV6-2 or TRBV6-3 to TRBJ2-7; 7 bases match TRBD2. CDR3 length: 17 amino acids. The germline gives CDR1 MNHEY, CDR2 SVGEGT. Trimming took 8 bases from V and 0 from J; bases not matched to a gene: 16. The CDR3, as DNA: TGTGCCAGCGGTTTGGGGGGGATTCTTACCCTCTCCTACGAGCAGTACTTC. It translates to CASGLGGILTLSYEQYF.

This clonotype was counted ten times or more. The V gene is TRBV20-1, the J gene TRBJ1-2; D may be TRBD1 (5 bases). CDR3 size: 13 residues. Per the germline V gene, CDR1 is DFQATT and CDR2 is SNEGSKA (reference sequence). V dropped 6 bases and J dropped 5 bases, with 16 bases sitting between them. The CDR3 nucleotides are TGCAGTGCCCCGCCGGGGCGAGGGTATGGCTACACCTTC. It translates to CSAPPGRGYGYTF.

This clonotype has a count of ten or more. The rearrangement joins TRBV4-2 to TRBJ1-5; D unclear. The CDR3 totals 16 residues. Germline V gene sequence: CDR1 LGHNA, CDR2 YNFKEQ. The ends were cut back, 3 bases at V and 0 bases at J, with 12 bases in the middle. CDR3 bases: TGTGCCAGCAGCCATTCGACACAATATAGCAATCAGCCCCAGCATTTT. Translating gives CASSHSTQYSNQPQHF.

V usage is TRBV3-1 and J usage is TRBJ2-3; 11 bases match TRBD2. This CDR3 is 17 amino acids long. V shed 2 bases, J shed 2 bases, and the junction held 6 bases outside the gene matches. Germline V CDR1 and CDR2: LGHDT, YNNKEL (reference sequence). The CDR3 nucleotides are TGTGCCAGCAGCCAACCCTCGGGACTAGCGGACACAGATACGCAGTATTTT. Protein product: CASSQPSGLADTDTQYF.

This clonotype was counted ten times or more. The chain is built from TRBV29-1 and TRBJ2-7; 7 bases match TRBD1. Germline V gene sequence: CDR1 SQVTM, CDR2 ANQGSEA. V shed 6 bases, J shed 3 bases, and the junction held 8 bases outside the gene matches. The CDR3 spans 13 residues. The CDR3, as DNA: TGCAGCGTGAAACAGGGGATGGGCTACGAGCAGTACTTC. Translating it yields CSVKQGMGYEQYF.

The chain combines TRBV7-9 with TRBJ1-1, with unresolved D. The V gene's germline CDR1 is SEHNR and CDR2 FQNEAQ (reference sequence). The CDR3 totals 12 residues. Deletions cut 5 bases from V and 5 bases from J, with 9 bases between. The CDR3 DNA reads TGTGCCAGCAGCCCACCTATGACTGAAGCTTTCTTT. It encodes CASSPPMTEAFF.

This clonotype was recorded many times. This CDR3 reads CASSKGQGPTGSREQYF. The CDR3 DNA sequence: TGTGCCAGCAGCAAGGGACAGGGCCCGACAGGGTCGCGGGAGCAGTACTTC. This rearrangement joins TRBV28 to TRBJ2-7; 9 nucleotides agree with TRBD1. This CDR3 comprises 17 residues. Looked up from germline, CDR1 is MDHEN and CDR2 is SYDVKM. Trimming took 6 bases from V and 7 from J; bases not matched to a gene: 19.

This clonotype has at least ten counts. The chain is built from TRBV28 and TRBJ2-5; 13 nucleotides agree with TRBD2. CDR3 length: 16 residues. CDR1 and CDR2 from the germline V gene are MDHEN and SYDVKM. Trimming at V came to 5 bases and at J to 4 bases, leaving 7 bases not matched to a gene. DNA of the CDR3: TGTGCCAGCAGTAAGACTAGCGGGAGGACTGGAGAGACCCAGTACTTC. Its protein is CASSKTSGRTGETQYF.

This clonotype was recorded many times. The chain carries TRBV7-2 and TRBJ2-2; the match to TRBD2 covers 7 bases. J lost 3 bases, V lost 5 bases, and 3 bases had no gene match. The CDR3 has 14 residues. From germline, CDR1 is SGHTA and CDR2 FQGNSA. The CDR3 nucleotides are TGTGCCAGCAGCGGGGGAGGGGACACCGGGGAGCTGTTTTTT. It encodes CASSGGGDTGELFF.

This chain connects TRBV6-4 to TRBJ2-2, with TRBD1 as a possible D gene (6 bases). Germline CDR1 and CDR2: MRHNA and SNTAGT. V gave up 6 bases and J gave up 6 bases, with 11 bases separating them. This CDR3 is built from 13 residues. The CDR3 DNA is TGTGCCAGCAGAAGACAGGCAGCCGGGGAGCTGTTTTTT. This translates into CASRRQAAGELFF.

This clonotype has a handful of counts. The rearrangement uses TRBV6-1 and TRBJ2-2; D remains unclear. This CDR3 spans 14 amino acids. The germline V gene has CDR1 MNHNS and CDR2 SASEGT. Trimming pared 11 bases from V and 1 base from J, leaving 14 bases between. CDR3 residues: CAARSGENTGELFF. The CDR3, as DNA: TGTGCCGCGCGCTCCGGAGAGAACACCGGGGAGCTGTTTTTT.